This T cell receptor (beta chain) was captured in a study of blood T cell repertoires in COVID-19. Overall study context: COVID-19 samples collected from the United States, Italy and Spain covered acute and convalescent phases.

A Seattle source enrolled patients during active infection and followed them longitudinally. Produced via immunoSEQ multiplex PCR; TCRdb's table is partial and in-frame only. The sample lists approximately 290,000 clones, about 85% occurring once. The CDR3 spans 14 residues. Per the germline V gene, CDR1 is SEHNR and CDR2 is FQNEAQ (reference sequence). V lost 5 bases and J lost 5; bases outside the gene matches: 6. Sequencing input: peripheral blood. This clonotype was obtained from a human donor with COVID-19, enrolled during active disease. The donor label of this sample is uncertain. The chain carries TRBV7-9 and TRBJ2-7; the match to TRBD1 covers 10 bases. CDR3 amino acids: CASSLGQGQDEQYF. The CDR3 DNA follows: TGTGCCAGCAGCCTGGGACAGGGGCAAGACGAGCAGTACTTC.